This is a list of T cell receptor beta chains from one sample in a study of T cells in Graves' hyperthyroidism and ophthalmopathy. Using its own MiXCR run on the multiplex PCR reads, TCRdb lists one record per CDR3 protein. Altogether 600,000 to 700,000 distinct CDR3 sequences are present, roughly 14% being singletons, with the ten largest covering 3.5% to 4.5%. The sample comprised blood. The receptor set was obtained from a woman aged 40-49 years with Graves' ophthalmopathy. Each CDR3 is given with its conserved first and last residue.

v_gene,j_gene,CDR3aa
TRBV9,TRBJ1-2,CASSAQTLAYGYTF
TRBV7-9,TRBJ1-2,CASSSIRDRVNDYTF
TRBV29-1,TRBJ2-5,CSVDPWVAGPQETQYF
TRBV19,TRBJ2-2,CASSPIRTVGELFF
TRBV15,TRBJ2-5,CATSRVEGTQYF
TRBV7-3,TRBJ2-7,CASSFGLAGALRWEQYF
TRBV7-2,TRBJ2-5,CASSLGRQETQYF
TRBV7-9,TRBJ1-1,CASSPTLQGLNTEAFF
TRBV29-1,TRBJ2-2,CSARPGVDTGELFF
TRBV11-2,TRBJ2-7,CASSLVEFEQYF
TRBV4-1,TRBJ2-7,CASSQASGPYYEQYF
TRBV6-5,TRBJ2-5,CASSYGPGGAETQYF